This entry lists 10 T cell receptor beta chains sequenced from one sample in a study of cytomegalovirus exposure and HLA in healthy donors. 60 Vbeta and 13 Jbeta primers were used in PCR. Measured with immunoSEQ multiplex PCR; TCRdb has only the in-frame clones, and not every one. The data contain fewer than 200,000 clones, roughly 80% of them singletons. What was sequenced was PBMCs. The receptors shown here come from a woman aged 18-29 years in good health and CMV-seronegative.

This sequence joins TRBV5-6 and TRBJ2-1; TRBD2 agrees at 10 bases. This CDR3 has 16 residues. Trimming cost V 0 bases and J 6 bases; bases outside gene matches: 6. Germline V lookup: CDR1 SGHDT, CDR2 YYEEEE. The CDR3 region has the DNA TGTGCCAGCAGCTTGGGCCTAGCGGGAGAGGGCAATGAGCAGTTCTTC. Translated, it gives CASSLGLAGEGNEQFF.

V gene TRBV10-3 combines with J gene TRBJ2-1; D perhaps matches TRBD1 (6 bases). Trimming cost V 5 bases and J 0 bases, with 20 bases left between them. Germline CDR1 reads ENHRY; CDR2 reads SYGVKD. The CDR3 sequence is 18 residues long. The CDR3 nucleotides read TGTGCCATCAGTTCCAGTACAGGGTATTTCTCCTCCTACAATGAGCAGTTCTTC. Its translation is CAISSSTGYFSSYNEQFF.

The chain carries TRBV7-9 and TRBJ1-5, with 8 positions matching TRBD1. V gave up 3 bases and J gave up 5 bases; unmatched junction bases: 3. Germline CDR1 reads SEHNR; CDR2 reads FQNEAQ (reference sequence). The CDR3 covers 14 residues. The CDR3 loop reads CASSFPGGHQPQHF. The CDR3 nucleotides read TGTGCCAGCAGCTTTCCAGGGGGCCATCAGCCCCAGCATTTT. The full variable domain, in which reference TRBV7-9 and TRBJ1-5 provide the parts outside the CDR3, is DTGVSQNPRHKITKRGQNVTFRCDPISEHNRLYWYRQTLGQGPEFLTYFQNEAQLEKSRLLSDRFSAERPKGSFSTLEIQRTEQGDSAMYLCASSFPGGHQPQHFGDGTRLSIL.

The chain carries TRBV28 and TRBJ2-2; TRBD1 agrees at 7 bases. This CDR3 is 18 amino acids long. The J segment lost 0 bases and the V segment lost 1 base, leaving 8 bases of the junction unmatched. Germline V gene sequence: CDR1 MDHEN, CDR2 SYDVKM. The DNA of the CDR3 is TGTGCCAGCAGTTTATTGGGTAGGACAGGATCGAACACCGGGGAGCTGTTTTTT. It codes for CASSLLGRTGSNTGELFF.

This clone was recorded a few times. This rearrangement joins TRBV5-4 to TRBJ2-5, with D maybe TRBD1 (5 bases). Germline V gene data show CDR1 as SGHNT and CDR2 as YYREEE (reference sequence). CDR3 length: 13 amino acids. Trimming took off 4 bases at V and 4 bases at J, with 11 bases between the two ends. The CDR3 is CASSRDSPETQYF. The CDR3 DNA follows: TGTGCCAGCAGCCGAGACAGCCCAGAGACCCAGTACTTC.

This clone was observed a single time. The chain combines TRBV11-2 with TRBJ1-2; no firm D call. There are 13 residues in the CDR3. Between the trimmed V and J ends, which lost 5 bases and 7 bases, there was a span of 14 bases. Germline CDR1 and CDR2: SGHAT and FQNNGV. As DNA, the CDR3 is TGTGCCAGCAGCCTGGAGAGGGTCCCTGGCTACACCTTC. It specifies CASSLERVPGYTF.

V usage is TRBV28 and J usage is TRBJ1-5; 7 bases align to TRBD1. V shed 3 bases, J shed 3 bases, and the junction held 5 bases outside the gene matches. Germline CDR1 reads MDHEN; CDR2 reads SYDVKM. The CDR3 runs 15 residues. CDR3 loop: CASSFLDRDNQPQHF. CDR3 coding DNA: TGTGCCAGCAGTTTTCTCGACAGGGACAATCAGCCCCAGCATTTT. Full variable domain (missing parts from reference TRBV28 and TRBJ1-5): DVKVTQSSRYLVKRTGEKVFLECVQDMDHENMFWYRQDPGLGLRLIYFSYDVKMKEKGDIPEGYSVSREKKERFSLILESASTNQTSMYLCASSFLDRDNQPQHFGDGTRLSIL.

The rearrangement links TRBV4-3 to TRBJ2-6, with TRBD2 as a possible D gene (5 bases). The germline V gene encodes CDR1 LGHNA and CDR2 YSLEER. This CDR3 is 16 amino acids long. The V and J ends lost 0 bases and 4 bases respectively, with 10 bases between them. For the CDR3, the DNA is TGCGCCAGCAGCCAAGATCCGAGGGCCGGGGCCAACGTCCTGACTTTC. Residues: CASSQDPRAGANVLTF.

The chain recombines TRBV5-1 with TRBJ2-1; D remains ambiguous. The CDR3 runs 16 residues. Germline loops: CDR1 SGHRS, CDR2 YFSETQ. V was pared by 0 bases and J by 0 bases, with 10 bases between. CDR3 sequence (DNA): TGCGCCAGCAGCTTGGGATTAAGGAGCTCCTACAATGAGCAGTTCTTC. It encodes CASSLGLRSSYNEQFF.

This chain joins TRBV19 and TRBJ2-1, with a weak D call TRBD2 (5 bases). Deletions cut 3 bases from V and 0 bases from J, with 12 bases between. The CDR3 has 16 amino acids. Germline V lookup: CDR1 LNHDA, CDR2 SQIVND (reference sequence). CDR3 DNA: TGTGCCAGTAGTATGTTAGCGCCTAGCTCCTACAATGAGCAGTTCTTC. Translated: CASSMLAPSSYNEQFF.